The 18 T cell receptor beta chains listed next were all sequenced from one sample in a study of beta chain features in type 1 diabetes. Isolated RNA was reverse transcribed in full, so expressed TCRB transcripts were sequenced. Clones were sequenced by immunoSEQ multiplex PCR, and TCRdb holds only the in-frame ones, with some missing. Found here are around 500,000 clones, around 10% of them singletons; the top ten hold 0.045% to 0.06%. The specimen was naive CD4+ T cells from blood. Source of these receptors: a young woman in good health.

This clone came up a few times. The V call is TRBV7-2, the J call TRBJ2-5, with TRBD2 matching 7 bases. Germline CDR1 reads SGHTA; CDR2 reads FQGNSA. V gave up 5 bases and J gave up 3 bases; unmatched junction bases: 6. The CDR3 runs 14 residues. The CDR3: CASSAGLGEETQYF. The CDR3 nucleotides read TGTGCCAGCAGCGCAGGACTAGGGGAAGAGACCCAGTACTTC.

The chain recombines TRBV10-3 with TRBJ1-2; no reliable D call. V was trimmed by 0 bases and J by 4 bases, leaving 9 bases between them. CDR3 length: 14 residues. Germline assignment: CDR1 ENHRY and CDR2 SYGVKD. The CDR3 loop is CAISESPGPYGYTF. Here the CDR3 DNA reads TGTGCCATCAGTGAGTCCCCAGGCCCCTATGGCTACACCTTC.

The J gene is TRBJ2-1, the V gene TRBV5-5, with 7 bases identical to TRBD1. This CDR3 spans 14 amino acids. Germline loops: CDR1 SGHKS, CDR2 YYEKEE (reference sequence). V shed 4 bases and J 6 bases; nucleotides not matched to a gene: 7. CDR3 loop: CASSLTGVSNEQFF. In nucleotides, the CDR3 is TGTGCCAGCAGCCTTACAGGGGTATCCAATGAGCAGTTCTTC.

This clone has more than one count but fewer than ten. The chain joins TRBV29-1 to TRBJ2-7; D could derive from TRBD1 or TRBD2 (6 bases each). This CDR3 is 15 amino acids long. CDR1 and CDR2 (germline): SQVTM, ANQGSEA. Trimming took 4 bases from V and 2 from J, leaving 18 bases between them. The CDR3 DNA reads TGCAGCGTTGCTAATAGGGGGACTTATCCCTACGAGCAGTACTTC. Its translation is CSVANRGTYPYEQYF.

This clone was recorded a few times. The chain is built from TRBV6-1 and TRBJ2-2, with 8 bases matching TRBD1. Germline CDR1 reads MNHNS; CDR2 reads SASEGT. This CDR3 spans 15 amino acids. The trim removed 5 bases at V and 7 bases at J, leaving 9 bases unmatched. CDR3 coding DNA: TGTGCCAGCAGTACAGGGGGTCTTACGAGCGGGGAGCTGTTTTTT. Translating gives CASSTGGLTSGELFF.

The chain links TRBV18 to TRBJ2-7; D remains ambiguous. The CDR3 loop spans 13 amino acids. Trimming left V 6 bases short and J 0 bases short, with 9 bases between. Germline lookup yields CDR1 KGHSH and CDR2 LQKENI. For the CDR3, the DNA is TGTGCCAGCTCTGTCTCAGGCTCCTACGAGCAGTACTTC. This codes for CASSVSGSYEQYF.

This clone was picked up a small number of times. The chain links TRBV28 to TRBJ2-1, with 9 bases aligning to TRBD1. CDR1 and CDR2 from the germline V gene are MDHEN and SYDVKM. CDR3 length: 15 residues. V was pared by 5 bases and J by 4 bases, with 6 bases of the junction left unmatched. CDR3 coding DNA: TGTGCCAGCAGTCCACAGGGGGCGGTGTACAATGAGCAGTTCTTC. Translated: CASSPQGAVYNEQFF.

The sample holds a few counts of this clone. The chain recombines TRBV7-2 with TRBJ1-2, with 7 bases lining up with TRBD1. Germline CDR1 reads SGHTA; CDR2 reads FQGNSA. There are 13 residues in the CDR3. Trimming removed 5 bases from V and 4 bases from J; junction bases left unmatched: 4. In DNA, the CDR3 is TGTGCCAGCAGCCTGGGACAGCCCTATGGCTACACCTTC. Residues: CASSLGQPYGYTF.

The sample holds a few counts of this clone. The chain couples TRBV6-5 to TRBJ2-7; D is unresolved. Germline V CDR1 and CDR2: MNHEY, SVGAGI. CDR3 length equals 14 residues. The ends were cut back, 0 bases at V and 3 bases at J, with 9 bases in the middle. The CDR3 coding sequence is TGTGCCAGCAGTTACTCGATCCCGTACTACGAGCAGTACTTC. Its translation is CASSYSIPYYEQYF.

This clone showed up just a few times. Within the sample, other DNA sequences also encode this same CDR3. V gene TRBV20-1 combines with J gene TRBJ1-1; D call uncertain. The V end was cut by 6 bases, the J end by 4 bases, with 9 bases between. The germline CDR1 and CDR2 sequences are DFQATT and SNEGSKA (reference sequence). The CDR3 loop spans 11 amino acids. The CDR3 DNA reads TGCAGTGCCCGGAAGGGCACTGAAGCTTTCTTT. This sequence encodes CSARKGTEAFF.

There are a few counts of this clone. This rearrangement joins TRBV15 to TRBJ2-7; TRBD1 is a possible D gene (6 bases). The CDR3 extends over 15 amino acids. V lost 1 base to trimming and J lost 2 bases, with 12 bases between them. The germline V gene encodes CDR1 LNHNV and CDR2 YYDKDF (reference sequence). The CDR3, as DNA: TGTGCCACCAGCAGAGGTACAGGGAACGCCTACGAGCAGTACGTC. It translates to CATSRGTGNAYEQYV.

This rearrangement joins TRBV7-2 to TRBJ1-2; D unclear. CDR3 length: 13 amino acids. Deletions cut 1 base from V and 4 bases from J, with 7 bases between. Looked up from germline, CDR1 is SGHTA and CDR2 is FQGNSA. The CDR3 spells CASSLGGLYGYTF. CDR3 sequence (DNA): TGTGCCAGCAGCTTAGGAGGGCTCTATGGCTACACCTTC.

This clone has a handful of counts. The rearrangement joins TRBV29-1 to TRBJ1-1, with D perhaps TRBD1 (5 bases). The V end was cut by 5 bases, the J end by 2 bases, with 18 bases between. This CDR3 has 15 residues. CDR1 SQVTM and CDR2 ANQGSEA come from the germline V gene. This CDR3 is CSVLAQGLRNTEAFF. CDR3 bases: TGCAGCGTTCTGGCGCAGGGTCTGAGAAACACTGAAGCTTTCTTT.

V usage is TRBV29-1 and J usage is TRBJ2-7, with 8 positions matching TRBD2. This CDR3 has 13 residues. In germline, CDR1 is SQVTM, CDR2 ANQGSEA. Trimming removed 5 bases from V and 6 bases from J; junction bases left unmatched: 9. The chain's CDR3 is CSVRVGTSSEQYF. The CDR3 DNA sequence: TGCAGCGTTCGTGTCGGGACTAGTAGCGAGCAGTACTTC.

This clone was picked up a small number of times. In DNA form, the CDR3 reads TGCAGCTCAACTAGCGGGGGGCAAGAGACCCAGTACTTC. Translation: CSSTSGGQETQYF. The chain combines TRBV29-1 with TRBJ2-5; 12 nucleotides align to TRBD2. Germline CDR1 and CDR2: SQVTM and ANQGSEA. Unmatched junction bases numbered 3, after V lost 8 bases and J lost 2 bases. The CDR3 is 13 residues long.

V gene TRBV11-1 combines with J gene TRBJ2-1; D is unresolved. V lost 1 base and J lost 2, with 3 bases in between. The CDR3 contains 13 residues. Germline CDR1 is SGHAT and CDR2 is FQDESV (reference sequence). The CDR3 DNA reads as TGTGCCAGCAGCTTAGGGCCCTACAATGAGCAGTTCTTC. Residues: CASSLGPYNEQFF.

This clone turned up a few times. The junction shows a germline mismatch at one end, possibly a read error. The chain uses TRBV5-1 and TRBJ1-1; a weak D match, TRBD1 (6 bases). From germline, CDR1 is SGHRS and CDR2 YFSETQ. The CDR3 covers 14 residues. The CDR3 sequence is CASSLATWDTQAFF. CDR3 nucleotide sequence: TGCGCCAGCAGCTTGGCCACGTGGGACACTCAAGCTTTCTTT.

The chain joins TRBV5-4 to TRBJ2-1; the match to TRBD1 covers 9 bases. V dropped 3 bases and J dropped 4; count of bases not matched to a gene: 5. Germline CDR1 is SGHNT and CDR2 is YYREEE (reference sequence). This CDR3 region has 15 residues. CDR3 bases: TGTGCCAGCAGCTCCGGGACAGGGACGTACAATGAGCAGTTCTTC. It encodes CASSSGTGTYNEQFF.